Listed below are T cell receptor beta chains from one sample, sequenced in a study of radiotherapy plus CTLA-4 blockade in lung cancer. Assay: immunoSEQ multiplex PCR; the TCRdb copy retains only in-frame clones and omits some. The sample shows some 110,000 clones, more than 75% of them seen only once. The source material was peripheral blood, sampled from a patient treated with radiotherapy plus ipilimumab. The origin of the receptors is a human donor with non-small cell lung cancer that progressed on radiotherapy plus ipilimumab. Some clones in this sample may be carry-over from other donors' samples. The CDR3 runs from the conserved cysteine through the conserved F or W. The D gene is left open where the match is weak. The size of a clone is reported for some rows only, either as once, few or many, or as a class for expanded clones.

CASSSQPTGLLEQYF	TGTGCCAGCAGCTCCCAACCAACAGGCCTCCTCGAGCAGTACTTC	-	-	TRBJ2-7	15	TRBV7-9
CASRPLTTNEKLFF	TGTGCCAGCCGCCCCCTTACAACTAATGAAAAACTGTTTTTT	-	-	TRBJ1-4	14	TRBV19
CASSERGGGRQGTPGELFF	TGTGCCAGCAGTGAAAGGGGGGGCGGGAGACAGGGGACTCCCGGGGAGCTGTTTTTT	once	-	TRBJ2-2	19	TRBV6-1
CASCYTAETQYF	TGTGCCAGCTGCTACACCGCGGAGACCCAGTACTTC	-	-	TRBJ2-5	12	TRBV6-6
CSVVDRDTEAFF	TGCAGCGTTGTGGACAGGGACACTGAAGCTTTCTTT	-	TRBD1	TRBJ1-1	12	TRBV29-1
CASSLSIGMGLAGGGSYNEQFF	TGTGCCAGCAGTTTATCTATCGGGATGGGACTAGCGGGGGGAGGCTCCTACAATGAGCAGTTCTTC	-	TRBD2	TRBJ2-1	22	TRBV27
CASTLASPQETQYF	TGTGCCAGCACCTTAGCGAGCCCCCAAGAGACCCAGTACTTC	-	-	TRBJ2-5	14	TRBV6-5
CASSQGLSGTGYTF	TGCGCCAGCAGCCAAGGGCTGTCGGGTACTGGCTACACCTTC	few	-	TRBJ1-2	14	TRBV4-3
CASKTENEQFF	TGCGCCAGTAAGACAGAAAATGAGCAGTTCTTC	-	-	TRBJ2-1	11	TRBV5-1
CASSPRAGRYNSPLHF	TGTGCCAGCAGTCCCCGGGCGGGACGGTATAATTCACCCCTCCACTTT	-	-	TRBJ1-6	16	TRBV28
CASSLEVGVRLFF	TGTGCCAGCAGCTTAGAAGTCGGGGTGCGACTGTTTTTT	-	-	TRBJ1-4	13	TRBV7-2
CASSLDHYNEQFF	TGCGCCAGCAGCTTGGACCACTACAATGAGCAGTTCTTC	once	-	TRBJ2-1	13	TRBV5-1
CASSDLHSTGDEQYF	TGTGCCAGCAGTGATTTGCATTCGACAGGGGACGAGCAGTACTTC	few	TRBD1	TRBJ2-7	15	TRBV6-1
CASSLGRLYGYTF	TGTGCCAGCAGCTTAGGGCGGTTATATGGCTACACCTTC	-	-	TRBJ1-2	13	TRBV11-2
CASSGRGSGYGYTF	TGTGCCAGTAGTGGTCGGGGGTCTGGATATGGCTACACCTTC	once	-	TRBJ1-2	14	TRBV19
CASSPPSFGASGGF	TGTGCCAGCTCACCACCGAGTTTCGGGGCCAGCGGGGGATTC	-	-	TRBJ1-2	14	TRBV18
CASSFPTTGGADETQYF	TGTGCCAGCAGCTTCCCCACAACCGGGGGGGCCGATGAGACCCAGTACTTC	-	TRBD2	TRBJ2-5	17	TRBV5-8
CASSYSRGDQPQHF	TGTGCCAGCAGTTACTCGAGGGGGGATCAGCCCCAGCATTTT	once	-	TRBJ1-5	14	TRBV6-5
CASSAAAGGQNYGYTF	TGTGCCAGCAGCGCGGCCGCGGGGGGACAGAACTATGGCTACACCTTC	-	TRBD1	TRBJ1-2	16	TRBV9
CASSLAGNSPLHF	TGTGCCAGCAGCTTAGCGGGCAATTCACCCCTCCACTTT	few	-	TRBJ1-6	13	TRBV7-9
CASSPRLAGVHNEQFF	TGTGCCAGCAGCCCACGGCTAGCGGGGGTCCACAATGAGCAGTTCTTC	-	TRBD2	TRBJ2-1	16	TRBV11-2
CASSLNRFGRSPLHF	TGTGCCAGCAGCTTAAATCGGTTCGGCAGGTCACCCCTCCACTTT	-	-	TRBJ1-6	15	TRBV7-9
CASSLRQAYTEAFF	TGTGCCAGCAGTCTCCGGCAGGCGTACACTGAAGCTTTCTTT	-	-	TRBJ1-1	14	TRBV6-5
CASSSGGGNYGYTF	TGTGCCAGCAGTTCGGGAGGGGGTAACTATGGCTACACCTTC	-	-	TRBJ1-2	14	TRBV6-5
CASSPGQGLYEQYF	TGCGCCAGCAGCCCGGGACAGGGGCTATACGAGCAGTACTTC	-	TRBD1	TRBJ2-7	14	TRBV5-1
CARWTGSSGNTIYF	TGTGCCAGATGGACAGGCAGCTCTGGAAACACCATATATTTT	-	TRBD1	TRBJ1-3	14	TRBV2
CASSPQVSRSAQYF	TGTGCCAGCTCACCACAGGTGAGTCGAAGTGCGCAGTATTTT	-	-	TRBJ2-3	14	TRBV18
CASSPSSRGDYGYTF	TGTGCCAGCAGCCCATCCTCCAGGGGAGACTATGGCTACACCTTC	-	-	TRBJ1-2	15	TRBV5-4
CASSWGLYEQYF	TGTGCCAGCAGCTGGGGCCTCTACGAGCAGTACTTC	few	-	TRBJ2-7	12	TRBV28
CASSYGYQETQYF	TGTGCCAGCTCATATGGGTACCAAGAGACCCAGTACTTC	-	-	TRBJ2-5	13	TRBV18
CAISESRGGRQPQHF	TGTGCCATCAGTGAGTCGAGGGGAGGGCGGCAGCCCCAGCATTTT	-	-	TRBJ1-5	15	TRBV10-3
CASTITKAIGTNEKLFF	TGTGCCAGCACCATAACTAAGGCGATTGGGACTAATGAAAAACTGTTTTTT	once	-	TRBJ1-4	17	TRBV28
CASSPGLAGGYTF	TGTGCCAGCAGTCCGGGTCTAGCGGGTGGCTACACCTTC	-	-	TRBJ1-2	13	TRBV6-5
CASSYAAGGVIGTQYF	TGTGCCAGCAGTTACGCAGCTGGGGGAGTTATAGGGACCCAGTACTTC	few	-	TRBJ2-5	16	TRBV7-2
CASRDRGSFQETQYF	TGTGCCAGCAGAGACAGGGGGTCTTTCCAAGAGACCCAGTACTTC	few	TRBD1	TRBJ2-5	15	TRBV2
CASSRDRDNTGELFF	TGTGCCAGCAGCCGGGACAGGGACAACACCGGGGAGCTGTTTTTT	-	TRBD1	TRBJ2-2	15	TRBV7-3
CASSPRDRNEQYF	TGTGCCAGCAGTCCACGGGACAGGAACGAGCAGTACTTC	-	TRBD1	TRBJ2-7	13	TRBV2
CASSLAAQGSRETQYF	TGTGCCAGCAGCTTAGCGGCCCAGGGATCCAGGGAGACCCAGTACTTC	-	-	TRBJ2-5	16	TRBV7-2
CASSLATHNEKLFF	TGCGCCAGCAGCTTGGCGACTCATAATGAAAAACTGTTTTTT	-	-	TRBJ1-4	14	TRBV5-1
CASSLYQKETQYF	TGTGCCAGCAGCTTATACCAAAAAGAGACCCAGTACTTC	-	-	TRBJ2-5	13	TRBV7-3
CASSLSQGEIAYEQYF	TGTGCCAGCAGTTTATCGCAGGGAGAGATAGCCTACGAGCAGTACTTC	-	-	TRBJ2-7	16	TRBV27
CASSRGTTRETQYF	TGTGCCAGCAGCCGGGGGACTACAAGGGAGACCCAGTACTTC	once	TRBD2	TRBJ2-5	14	TRBV7-9
CASSGTAWGTEAFF	TGTGCCAGCAGTGGGACGGCATGGGGGACTGAAGCTTTCTTT	once	-	TRBJ1-1	14	TRBV6-1
CASSSTGYEQYF	TGTGCCAGCAGTTCGACAGGCTACGAGCAGTACTTC	-	-	TRBJ2-7	12	TRBV6-6
CASSLVPPGPVDSPLHF	TGTGCCAGCAGCTTAGTCCCTCCGGGACCCGTAGATTCACCCCTCCACTTT	-	-	TRBJ1-6	17	TRBV11-2
CASSYSVVGETQYF	TGTGCCAGCAGTTACTCAGTGGTGGGAGAGACCCAGTACTTC	few	-	TRBJ2-5	14	TRBV6-6
CASSTGQGAIETQYF	TGCGCCAGCAGCACCGGACAGGGGGCTATAGAGACCCAGTACTTC	-	TRBD1	TRBJ2-5	15	TRBV5-1
CASSEQKNYGYTF	TGTGCCAGCAGTGAACAGAAGAACTATGGCTACACCTTC	-	-	TRBJ1-2	13	TRBV2
CASSSYSNQPQHF	TGTGCCAGCAGTTCATATAGCAATCAGCCCCAGCATTTT	-	-	TRBJ1-5	13	TRBV27
CSSNGGGPSTDTQYF	TGCAGCTCGAACGGCGGGGGGCCAAGCACAGATACGCAGTATTTT	-	TRBD2	TRBJ2-3	15	TRBV29-1
CASSLVGRQETQYF	TGTGCCAGCAGCTTAGTAGGGAGGCAAGAGACCCAGTACTTC	-	-	TRBJ2-5	14	TRBV11-2
CASSKGPTGGASEKLFF	TGCGCCAGCAGTAAAGGGCCGACAGGGGGGGCATCGGAAAAACTGTTTTTT	-	TRBD1	TRBJ1-4	17	TRBV23-1
CASSARRTTDTQYF	TGTGCCAGCAGCGCCCGACGGACAACAGATACGCAGTATTTT	-	-	TRBJ2-3	14	TRBV7-3
CASSSLTSGGAGAGELFF	TGTGCCAGCAGTTCCCTGACTAGCGGGGGGGCCGGAGCCGGGGAGCTGTTTTTT	-	TRBD2	TRBJ2-2	18	TRBV27
CASSPRGDTEAFF	TGTGCCAGCAGTCCCAGGGGGGACACTGAAGCTTTCTTT	-	TRBD1	TRBJ1-1	13	TRBV6-5
CASTILDRVVDGKHGYTF	TGTGCCAGCACCATTCTCGACAGGGTTGTGGATGGGAAGCATGGCTACACCTTC	-	TRBD1	TRBJ1-2	18	TRBV6-8
CASNPGPYYAQYF	TGTGCCAGCAACCCGGGACCGTATTATGCCCAGTACTTC	-	-	TRBJ2-5	13	TRBV7-2